What follows are 2 T cell receptor beta chains derived from one specimen sequenced in a study of early T cells in non-severe SARS-CoV-2 infection. In TCRdb, the 5' RACE reads were re-called with MiXCR into one record per CDR3 protein. The sample lists 24,000 or so distinct CDR3 sequences, 4.2% occurring once. Specimen: whole blood. The receptors were sampled from an adult who was a healthcare worker with PCR-confirmed SARS-CoV-2 infection or an uninfected control (not recorded which).

This clonotype was counted only a few times. This rearrangement joins TRBV28 to TRBJ2-2; either TRBD1 or TRBD2 may fit D (6 bases each). The V gene lost 2 bases and the J gene lost 4 bases, with 11 bases spanning the gap. The CDR3 totals 15 residues. Looked up from germline, CDR1 is MDHEN and CDR2 is SYDVKM. The CDR3 bases are TGTGCCAGCAGTTTACCGGGGGCGAGCACCGGGGAGCTGTTTTTT. This codes for CASSLPGASTGELFF.

This clonotype is deemed medium-sized. The chain couples TRBV5-6 to TRBJ2-3, with 8 bases matching TRBD1. The CDR3 is 15 residues long. Germline values: CDR1 SGHDT, CDR2 YYEEEE. J was trimmed by 1 base and V by 4 bases; bases with no gene match: 5. The CDR3 is CASSAQGAGTDTQYF. DNA for the CDR3: TGTGCCAGCAGCGCGCAGGGGGCCGGCACAGATACGCAGTATTTT.